These T cell receptor beta chains were read from a single sample in a study of blood T cell repertoires in COVID-19. Sequencing was performed with immunoSEQ multiplex PCR; in TCRdb, only in-frame clones are kept and a portion is missing. The profile shows under 300,000 clones, approximately 80% of them singletons. Specimen: peripheral blood. These TCRs come from a woman aged 35 to 49 with active or convalescent COVID-19. CDR3s include the opening cysteine and the closing phenylalanine or tryptophan. The order of the fields is D gene, clone size, J gene, V gene, CDR3 DNA, CDR3 protein. D genes are given only for firm matches. For some rows the clone size is stated as once, few or many, or as a class when expanded; others skip it.

D gene: .
clone size: .
J gene: TRBJ1-3
V gene: TRBV5-1
CDR3 DNA: TGCGCCAGCAGCTCCGAGGTGGGAAACACCATATATTTT
CDR3 protein: CASSSEVGNTIYF

D gene: TRBD1
clone size: .
J gene: TRBJ1-1
V gene: TRBV14
CDR3 DNA: TGTGCCAGCAGCTATACAGGGGGGAGAAGCGAAGCTTTCTTT
CDR3 protein: CASSYTGGRSEAFF

D gene: TRBD1
clone size: .
J gene: TRBJ1-2
V gene: TRBV6-5
CDR3 DNA: TGTGCCAGCAGTTACGTAAACAGGGGGCCTGGCTACACCTTC
CDR3 protein: CASSYVNRGPGYTF

D gene: TRBD2
clone size: .
J gene: TRBJ2-5
V gene: TRBV7-3
CDR3 DNA: TGTGCCAGCAGCCAAACTAGCGGGGAGACCCAGTACTTC
CDR3 protein: CASSQTSGETQYF

D gene: TRBD1
clone size: .
J gene: TRBJ1-4
V gene: TRBV19
CDR3 DNA: TGTGCCAGCAAGGGGGCCAGGGACGATGAAAAACTGTTTTTT
CDR3 protein: CASKGARDDEKLFF

D gene: .
clone size: .
J gene: TRBJ1-5
V gene: TRBV4-1
CDR3 DNA: TGCGCCAGCAGCCAAGATAGGGGCAGCTGGGGTCAGCCCCAGCATTTT
CDR3 protein: CASSQDRGSWGQPQHF

D gene: .
clone size: .
J gene: TRBJ2-7
V gene: TRBV19
CDR3 DNA: TGTGCCAGTAGTAGCCGAGGACGGCTGCAGGGCGAGCAGTACTTC
CDR3 protein: CASSSRGRLQGEQYF

D gene: .
clone size: .
J gene: TRBJ1-1
V gene: TRBV7-2
CDR3 DNA: TGTGCCAGCAGCTTATCCCGAGGCACTGAAGCTTTCTTT
CDR3 protein: CASSLSRGTEAFF

D gene: .
clone size: .
J gene: TRBJ1-2
V gene: TRBV30
CDR3 DNA: TGTGCCTGGAGTCAGGGGTCCTATGGCTACACCTTC
CDR3 protein: CAWSQGSYGYTF

D gene: .
clone size: .
J gene: TRBJ1-5
V gene: TRBV28
CDR3 DNA: TGTGCCAGCAGTTTCCCTTTCACAGGGAACCAGCCCCAGCATTTT
CDR3 protein: CASSFPFTGNQPQHF

D gene: .
clone size: .
J gene: TRBJ1-2
V gene: TRBV21-1
CDR3 DNA: TGTGCCAGCAGCGATCCGTCACCGAACAGGGGTCGTGGCTACACCTTC
CDR3 protein: CASSDPSPNRGRGYTF

D gene: TRBD2
clone size: .
J gene: TRBJ2-3
V gene: TRBV11-2
CDR3 DNA: TGTGCCAGCAGCTTAGGAGGGACTAGCGGGGGCACAGATACGCAGTATTTT
CDR3 protein: CASSLGGTSGGTDTQYF

D gene: .
clone size: .
J gene: TRBJ1-1
V gene: TRBV5-1
CDR3 DNA: TGCGCCAGCAGCTTGGCTGCAGAAAATGAAGCTTTCTTT
CDR3 protein: CASSLAAENEAFF

D gene: .
clone size: .
J gene: TRBJ1-6
V gene: TRBV19
CDR3 DNA: TGTGCCAGTAGTATAGTAACCGGGTACGGTAATTCACCCCTCCACTTT
CDR3 protein: CASSIVTGYGNSPLHF

D gene: .
clone size: few
J gene: TRBJ2-1
V gene: TRBV4-1
CDR3 DNA: TGCGCCAGCAGCACACGGACAGATATGAATGAGCAGTTCTTC
CDR3 protein: CASSTRTDMNEQFF

D gene: .
clone size: .
J gene: TRBJ2-7
V gene: TRBV5-1
CDR3 DNA: TGCGCCAGCAGCTTGGGACAGCCGAGCTACGAGCAGTACTTC
CDR3 protein: CASSLGQPSYEQYF

D gene: .
clone size: .
J gene: TRBJ1-5
V gene: TRBV30
CDR3 DNA: TGTGCCTGGAGTACCGGGGAAACTCAGCCCCAGCATTTT
CDR3 protein: CAWSTGETQPQHF

D gene: TRBD1
clone size: .
J gene: TRBJ1-2
V gene: TRBV6-5
CDR3 DNA: TGTGCCAGCACCCAGGGGGACTTCTATGGCTACACCTTC
CDR3 protein: CASTQGDFYGYTF

D gene: TRBD1
clone size: .
J gene: TRBJ2-2
V gene: TRBV6-2/TRBV6-3
CDR3 DNA: TGTGCCAGCAGTCAGGACAGGCCCGGGGAGCTGTTTTTT
CDR3 protein: CASSQDRPGELFF

D gene: TRBD1
clone size: .
J gene: TRBJ2-2
V gene: TRBV9
CDR3 DNA: TGTGCCAGCAGTGACAGGGGAACCACCGGGGAGCTGTTTTTT
CDR3 protein: CASSDRGTTGELFF

D gene: .
clone size: .
J gene: TRBJ1-2
V gene: TRBV6-6
CDR3 DNA: TGTGCCAGCAGTTACTTGCCAGACTATGGCTACACCTTC
CDR3 protein: CASSYLPDYGYTF

D gene: .
clone size: .
J gene: TRBJ1-1
V gene: TRBV6-5
CDR3 DNA: TGTGCCAGCCATAATCGATACGACAGCACTGAAGCTTTCTTT
CDR3 protein: CASHNRYDSTEAFF

D gene: .
clone size: .
J gene: TRBJ2-3
V gene: TRBV10-3
CDR3 DNA: TGTGCCATCCGGGACACCGGCACAGATACGCAGTATTTT
CDR3 protein: CAIRDTGTDTQYF

D gene: TRBD1
clone size: .
J gene: TRBJ1-1
V gene: TRBV6-1
CDR3 DNA: TGTGCCAGCAGTGACCCCGACAGGGAGGCTTGGAACACTGAAGCTTTCTTT
CDR3 protein: CASSDPDREAWNTEAFF

D gene: .
clone size: .
J gene: TRBJ1-1
V gene: TRBV9
CDR3 DNA: TGTGCCAGCAGCCTCCGGGGGTCCCAAGCGAACACTGAAGCTTTCTTT
CDR3 protein: CASSLRGSQANTEAFF

D gene: TRBD1
clone size: once
J gene: TRBJ2-2
V gene: TRBV10-1
CDR3 DNA: TGCGCCAGCAGTGAGTTGACAGGGGCCGGGGAGCTGTTTTTT
CDR3 protein: CASSELTGAGELFF

D gene: TRBD2
clone size: .
J gene: TRBJ2-3
V gene: TRBV14
CDR3 DNA: TGTGCCAGCAGCCACGCACTAGCGGATACGCAGTATTTT
CDR3 protein: CASSHALADTQYF

D gene: .
clone size: .
J gene: TRBJ1-1
V gene: TRBV5-1
CDR3 DNA: TGCGCCAGCAGCGCCGCTCGGGAGAACACTGAAGCTTTCTTT
CDR3 protein: CASSAARENTEAFF

D gene: .
clone size: .
J gene: TRBJ1-5
V gene: TRBV4-1
CDR3 DNA: TGCGCCAGCAGCCAAGACAGAAACAATCAGCCCCAGCATTTT
CDR3 protein: CASSQDRNNQPQHF

D gene: TRBD1
clone size: .
J gene: TRBJ1-2
V gene: TRBV5-6
CDR3 DNA: TGTGCCAGCAGCTTGGAGACAGGGGGTAGATATGGCTACACCTTC
CDR3 protein: CASSLETGGRYGYTF

D gene: .
clone size: .
J gene: TRBJ1-4
V gene: TRBV3-1/TRBV3-2
CDR3 DNA: TGTGCCAGCAGCCAAGACAGGGGAGAAAAACTGTTTTTT
CDR3 protein: CASSQDRGEKLFF

D gene: .
clone size: .
J gene: TRBJ1-4
V gene: TRBV3-1/TRBV3-2
CDR3 DNA: TGTGCCAGCAGCCAAGATCTGGCGGGGGGAAAACTGTTTTTT
CDR3 protein: CASSQDLAGGKLFF

D gene: .
clone size: .
J gene: TRBJ1-1
V gene: TRBV1
CDR3 DNA: TGCACCAGCAGCCAAGGGGAGGATTTAGGTCTGTACACTGAAGCTTTCTTT
CDR3 protein: CTSSQGEDLGLYTEAFF

D gene: .
clone size: .
J gene: TRBJ2-1
V gene: TRBV30
CDR3 DNA: TGTGCCTGGACCGCCGGGGGCTACAATGAGCAGTTCTTC
CDR3 protein: CAWTAGGYNEQFF

D gene: TRBD1
clone size: .
J gene: TRBJ2-7
V gene: TRBV15
CDR3 DNA: TGTGCCACCAGTCGACAGGGCGAAGGGTACGAGCAGTACTTC
CDR3 protein: CATSRQGEGYEQYF

D gene: TRBD2
clone size: .
J gene: TRBJ2-7
V gene: TRBV27
CDR3 DNA: TGTGCCACCACCCCCCTAGCGGGAGCCTACGAGCAGTACTTC
CDR3 protein: CATTPLAGAYEQYF

D gene: TRBD1
clone size: .
J gene: TRBJ2-5
V gene: TRBV6-6
CDR3 DNA: TGTGCCAGCAGCCATCCGGGACAGGGTTCGGAGACCCAGTACTTC
CDR3 protein: CASSHPGQGSETQYF

D gene: TRBD1
clone size: many
J gene: TRBJ1-6
V gene: TRBV5-5
CDR3 DNA: TGTGCCAGCACCGGGGGACAGGTTAATTCACCCCTCCACTTT
CDR3 protein: CASTGGQVNSPLHF

D gene: TRBD2
clone size: .
J gene: TRBJ2-3
V gene: TRBV7-3
CDR3 DNA: TGTGCCAGCAGCTTGGGACTAGCCCCAGATACGCAGTATTTT
CDR3 protein: CASSLGLAPDTQYF

D gene: .
clone size: once
J gene: TRBJ2-3
V gene: TRBV10-3
CDR3 DNA: TGTGCCGCAGGGCTGTGGGGGGTCACAGATACGCAGTATTTT
CDR3 protein: CAAGLWGVTDTQYF

D gene: .
clone size: .
J gene: TRBJ2-1
V gene: TRBV4-1
CDR3 DNA: TGCGCCAGCGCCCCTAACCCTGGCAATGAGCAGTTCTTC
CDR3 protein: CASAPNPGNEQFF

D gene: .
clone size: .
J gene: TRBJ2-7
V gene: TRBV5-5
CDR3 DNA: TGTGCCAGCAGCTGGGGCGGCTACGAGCAGTACTTC
CDR3 protein: CASSWGGYEQYF

D gene: .
clone size: .
J gene: TRBJ2-3
V gene: TRBV24-1
CDR3 DNA: TGTGCCACCAGTGATCCTAAGGCTCGGGGGACAGATACGCAGTATTTT
CDR3 protein: CATSDPKARGTDTQYF

D gene: TRBD1
clone size: .
J gene: TRBJ1-6
V gene: TRBV6-4
CDR3 DNA: TGTGCCAGCAAGAAAACCGGGACAGACCCCACACCCCTCCACTTT
CDR3 protein: CASKKTGTDPTPLHF

D gene: .
clone size: .
J gene: TRBJ2-3
V gene: TRBV6-1
CDR3 DNA: TGTGCCAGCAGTGAAGCGAAAGGGGGAGATACGCAGTATTTT
CDR3 protein: CASSEAKGGDTQYF